The subject of this entry is one TCR beta chain. Its specificity is unknown. This sample is part of a study of identical twins. Study conclusions and caveats: Monozygotic twins shared more out-of-frame TCR alpha than recombination models predicted. Low generation probability was overrepresented in out-of-frame alpha sequences shared by twins.

From the 5' RACE reads, TCRdb called clonotypes with MiXCR, one entry per CDR3 protein. The sample yields about 250,000 distinct CDR3 sequences, about 7.5% seen once. With 0 bases removed from V and 3 bases from J, the gap between germline ends came to 8 bases. The length of the CDR3 is 13 residues. The germline gives CDR1 DFQATT, CDR2 SNEGSKA (reference sequence). These data were likewise used in another study, on yellow fever vaccine responses in identical twins. In that study: In identical twins, vaccine T cell responses appeared partly shared and partly individual.

The specimen sequenced was CD8+ T cells sorted from blood. This chain joins TRBV20-1 and TRBJ2-5; no clear D gene. This sequence originates from a woman aged 18-29 years in good health. The CDR3 sequence: CSARDSGKETQYF. CDR3 nucleotides: TGCAGTGCTAGAGACTCCGGCAAAGAGACCCAGTACTTC.